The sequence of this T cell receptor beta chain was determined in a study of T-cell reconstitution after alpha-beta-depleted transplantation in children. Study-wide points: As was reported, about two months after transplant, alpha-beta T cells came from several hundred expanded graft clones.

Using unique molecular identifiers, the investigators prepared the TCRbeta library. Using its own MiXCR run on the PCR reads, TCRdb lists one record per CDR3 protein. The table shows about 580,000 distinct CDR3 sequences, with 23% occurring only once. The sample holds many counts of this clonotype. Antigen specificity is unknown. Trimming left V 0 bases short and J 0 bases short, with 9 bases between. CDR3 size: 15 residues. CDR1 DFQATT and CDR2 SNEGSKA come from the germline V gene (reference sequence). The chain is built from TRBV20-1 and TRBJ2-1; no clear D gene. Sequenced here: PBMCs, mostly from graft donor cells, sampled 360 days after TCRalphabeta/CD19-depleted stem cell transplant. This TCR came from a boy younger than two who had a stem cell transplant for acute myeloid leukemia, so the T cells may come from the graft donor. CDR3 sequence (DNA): TGCAGTGCTAGAGATCGCAGGAGCTCCTACAATGAGCAGTTCTTC. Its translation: CSARDRRSSYNEQFF.